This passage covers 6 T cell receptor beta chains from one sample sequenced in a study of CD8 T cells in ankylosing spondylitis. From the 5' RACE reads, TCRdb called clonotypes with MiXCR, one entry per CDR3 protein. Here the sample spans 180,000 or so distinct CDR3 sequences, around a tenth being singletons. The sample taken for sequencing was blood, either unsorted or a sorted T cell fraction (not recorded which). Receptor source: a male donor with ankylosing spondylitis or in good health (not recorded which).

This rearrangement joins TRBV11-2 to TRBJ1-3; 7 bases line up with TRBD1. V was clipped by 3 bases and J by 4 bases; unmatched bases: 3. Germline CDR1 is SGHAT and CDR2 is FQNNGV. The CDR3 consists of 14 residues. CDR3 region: CASSFSQGGNTIYF. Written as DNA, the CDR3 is TGTGCCAGCAGCTTCTCACAGGGGGGAAACACCATATATTTT.

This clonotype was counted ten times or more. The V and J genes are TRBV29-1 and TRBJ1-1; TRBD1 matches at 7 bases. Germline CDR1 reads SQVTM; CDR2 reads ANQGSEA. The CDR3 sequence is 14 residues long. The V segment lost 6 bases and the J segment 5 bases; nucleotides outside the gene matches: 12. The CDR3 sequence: CSVQAMAGGTEAFF. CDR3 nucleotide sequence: TGCAGCGTGCAAGCGATGGCAGGGGGGACTGAAGCTTTCTTT.

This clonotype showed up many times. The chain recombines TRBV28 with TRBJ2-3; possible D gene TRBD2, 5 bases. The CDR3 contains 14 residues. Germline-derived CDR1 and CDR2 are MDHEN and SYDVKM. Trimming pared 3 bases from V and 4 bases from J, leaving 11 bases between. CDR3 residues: CASSLGATADTQYF. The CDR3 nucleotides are TGTGCCAGCAGTTTGGGAGCGACTGCAGATACGCAGTATTTT. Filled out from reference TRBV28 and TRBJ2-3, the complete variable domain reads DVKVTQSSRYLVKRTGEKVFLECVQDMDHENMFWYRQDPGLGLRLIYFSYDVKMKEKGDIPEGYSVSREKKERFSLILESASTNQTSMYLCASSLGATADTQYFGPGTRLTVL.

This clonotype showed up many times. CDR3 loop: CASSQDAEAFF. Here the CDR3 DNA reads TGTGCCAGCAGCCAGGACGCTGAAGCTTTCTTT. The chain is built from TRBV14 and TRBJ1-1; D remains unclear. Trimming took off 3 bases at V and 6 bases at J, with 5 bases between the two ends. Germline V CDR1 and CDR2: SGHDN, FVKESK. This CDR3 contains 11 residues.

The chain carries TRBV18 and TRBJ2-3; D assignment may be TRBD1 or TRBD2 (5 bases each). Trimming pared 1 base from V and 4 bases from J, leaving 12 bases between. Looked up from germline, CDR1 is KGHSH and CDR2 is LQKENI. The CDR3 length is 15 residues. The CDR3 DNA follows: TGTGCCAGCTCACCACGGCTCGGGGCGGCAGATACGCAGTATTTT. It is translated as CASSPRLGAADTQYF.

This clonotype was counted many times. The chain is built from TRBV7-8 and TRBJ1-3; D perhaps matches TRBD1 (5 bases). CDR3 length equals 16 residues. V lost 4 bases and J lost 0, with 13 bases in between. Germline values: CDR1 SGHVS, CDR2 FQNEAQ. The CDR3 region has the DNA TGTGCCAGCAGCTCCCTCCGGACACCCTCTGGAAACACCATATATTTT. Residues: CASSSLRTPSGNTIYF.